Listed here are 9 T cell receptor beta chains from one sample, sequenced in a study of identical twins. MiXCR, applied by TCRdb to the 5' RACE reads, yields one record per CDR3 protein. This table has 450,000 to 500,000 distinct CDR3 sequences, 13% to 15% appearing once. The sample also formed part of further work on yellow fever vaccine responses in identical twins.

The sequencing sample was made of CD4+ T cells sorted from blood. These receptors were taken from a woman aged 18-35 years in good health.

The chain employs TRBV12-3 or TRBV12-4 and TRBJ1-2; D is uncertain. The germline V and J ends were trimmed by 6 bases and 7 bases, with 15 bases remaining between them. This CDR3 region has 13 residues. CDR3 loop: CASSVLLGLGYTF. The CDR3 DNA reads TGTGCCAGCAGCGTTCTCCTGGGTCTTGGCTACACCTTC.

The rearrangement joins TRBV11-1 to TRBJ2-2; 8 bases are a match to TRBD1. The CDR3 spans 15 residues. The germline V gene has CDR1 SGHAT and CDR2 FQDESV (reference sequence). V was pared by 6 bases and J by 2 bases, with 5 bases of the junction left unmatched. The CDR3 sequence is CASRKQGVNTGELFF. CDR3 DNA sequence: TGTGCCAGCAGAAAACAGGGGGTCAACACCGGGGAGCTGTTTTTT.

The table lists this clonotype with a few counts. The J gene is TRBJ2-1, the V gene TRBV10-3, with 13 nucleotides matching TRBD2. The CDR3 length is 14 residues. The V gene end was trimmed by 6 bases and the J gene end by 7 bases; junction bases not matched to a gene: 3. The germline V gene encodes CDR1 ENHRY and CDR2 SYGVKD. The CDR3 sequence: CAIRGLAGANEQFF. CDR3 DNA sequence: TGTGCCATCAGAGGACTAGCGGGGGCAAATGAGCAGTTCTTC.

J is TRBJ2-7 and V is TRBV7-2, with D possibly being TRBD1 (5 bases). Trimming left V 5 bases short and J 3 bases short, with 11 bases between. This CDR3 has 13 amino acids. CDR1 and CDR2 from the germline V gene are SGHTA and FQGNSA. CDR3 sequence (DNA): TGTGCCAGCAGCAACCCAACAGGCTACGAGCAGTACTTC. Residues: CASSNPTGYEQYF.

The chain links TRBV6-1 to TRBJ2-1; D is unresolved. CDR1 is MNHNS and CDR2 is SASEGT in the germline V gene. Trimming removed 5 bases at V and 0 bases at J, with 11 bases between. The CDR3 has 15 residues. For the CDR3, the DNA is TGTGCCAGCAGTCGTGCGACGAGCTCCTACAATGAGCAGTTCTTC. It yields the protein CASSRATSSYNEQFF.

J is TRBJ2-6 and V is TRBV6-1, with 12 bases matching TRBD2. The germline CDR1 and CDR2 sequences are MNHNS and SASEGT. J was trimmed by 14 bases and V by 7 bases; bases with no gene match: 6. The CDR3 runs 13 residues. In DNA, the CDR3 is TGTGCCAGCACCCGGACTAGCGGGGAACTCCTGACTTTC. Its protein is CASTRTSGELLTF.

This clonotype was counted a few times. The chain carries TRBV11-2 and TRBJ2-7; D might be TRBD2 (6 bases). Germline lookup yields CDR1 SGHAT and CDR2 FQNNGV. V lost 5 bases and J lost 4, with 15 bases in between. CDR3 length equals 14 residues. In DNA, the CDR3 is TGTGCCAGCAGCCCTAGGAGGGGCGGGTACGAGCAGTACTTC. Residues: CASSPRRGGYEQYF.

The chain uses TRBV11-3 and TRBJ2-2, with D unresolved. Germline V CDR1 and CDR2: SGHNT, YENEEA. The V gene lost 4 bases and the J gene lost 6 bases, with 12 bases spanning the gap. The CDR3 is 14 residues long. CDR3: CASSSSPVSGELFF. In nucleotides, the CDR3 is TGTGCCAGCAGCTCATCCCCCGTCTCCGGGGAGCTGTTTTTT.

As concerns this clonotype: Its ends do not fully match the called genes, so a read error is possible. V gene TRBV5-4 combines with J gene TRBJ2-1, with 7 bases lining up with TRBD2. Germline values: CDR1 SGHNT, CDR2 YYREEE (reference sequence). CDR3 length equals 14 residues. The CDR3 region has the DNA TGTGCCACCAGCGCGGGGGTCTCCTACAATGAGCAGTTCTTC. This codes for CATSAGVSYNEQFF.